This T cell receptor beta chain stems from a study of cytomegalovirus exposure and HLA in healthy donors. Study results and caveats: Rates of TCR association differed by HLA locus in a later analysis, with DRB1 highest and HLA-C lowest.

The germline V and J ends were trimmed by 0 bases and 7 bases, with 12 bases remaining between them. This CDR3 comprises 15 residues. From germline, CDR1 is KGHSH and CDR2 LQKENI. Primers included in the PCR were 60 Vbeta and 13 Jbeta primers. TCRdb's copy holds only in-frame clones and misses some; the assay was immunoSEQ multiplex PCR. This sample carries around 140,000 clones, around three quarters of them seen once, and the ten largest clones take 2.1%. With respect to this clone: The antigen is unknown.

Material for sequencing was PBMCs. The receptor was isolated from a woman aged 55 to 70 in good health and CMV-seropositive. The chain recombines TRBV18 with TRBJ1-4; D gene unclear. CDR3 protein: CASSPPSLRGEKLFF. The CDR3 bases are TGTGCCAGCTCACCACCCAGCCTTAGAGGTGAAAAACTGTTTTTT.